A selection of T cell receptor beta chains follows, all from one sample in a study of blood T cell repertoires in COVID-19. The data were produced by immunoSEQ multiplex PCR, yet TCRdb's version contains in-frame clones alone and is incomplete. The sample includes a few hundred thousand clones, 84% of them seen just once. Sequencing was performed on peripheral blood. These receptors were taken from a man aged 35 to 55 who had recovered from COVID-19. Each CDR3 is given with its conserved first and last residue. The D gene is left open where the match is weak. Some rows mark clone size as missing; the rest say once, few, many or name a class of expanded clone.

>TRBV27|TRBD1|TRBJ2-3|few
CASSTGQGTDTQYF
TGTGCCAGCAGTACCGGACAGGGGACAGATACGCAGTATTTT
>TRBV5-1|.|TRBJ1-2|.
CASSSISSNYGYTF
TGCGCCAGCAGCTCCATCAGTTCTAACTATGGCTACACCTTC
>TRBV7-9|.|TRBJ2-1|.
CAVDSSYNEQFF
TGCGCCGTCGATAGCTCCTACAATGAGCAGTTCTTC
>TRBV5-1|.|TRBJ2-2|.
CASSRGTGELFF
TGCGCCAGCAGCCGGGGTACCGGGGAGCTGTTTTTT
>TRBV12-3/TRBV12-4|.|TRBJ1-5|.
CASGGGNQPQHF
TGTGCCAGCGGGGGGGGAAATCAGCCCCAGCATTTT
>TRBV20-1|.|TRBJ1-2|.
CSASGTGYGYTF
TGCAGTGCTAGTGGCACAGGCTATGGCTACACCTTC
>TRBV7-2|.|TRBJ2-2|.
CASSTPPGLSTGELFF
TGTGCCAGCAGCACCCCGCCAGGGTTGAGCACCGGGGAGCTGTTTTTT
>TRBV18|.|TRBJ1-5|once
CASSPGGVNSNQPQHF
TGTGCCAGCTCACCGGGAGGAGTGAATAGCAATCAGCCCCAGCATTTT
>TRBV5-4|TRBD1|TRBJ1-2|.
CASSSPGQGRNYGYTF
TGTGCCAGCAGCTCCCCGGGACAGGGTAGGAACTATGGCTACACCTTC
>TRBV20-1|.|TRBJ1-6|.
CSASEGGSPLHF
TGCAGTGCTAGTGAGGGCGGGTCACCCCTCCACTTT
>TRBV6-5|.|TRBJ1-5|.
CASSYSRGFNQPQHF
TGTGCCAGCAGTTACTCGAGAGGGTTCAATCAGCCCCAGCATTTT
>TRBV3-1/TRBV3-2|.|TRBJ2-3|.
CASSRQGNPDTQYF
TGTGCCAGCAGCCGGCAGGGGAATCCAGATACGCAGTATTTT
>TRBV15|.|TRBJ1-1|.
CATSRPYRDTEAFF
TGTGCCACCAGCAGACCTTACAGAGACACTGAAGCTTTCTTT
>TRBV5-1|.|TRBJ1-2|.
CASSLAGQGEGYTF
TGCGCCAGCAGCTTGGCCGGTCAGGGTGAGGGCTACACCTTC
>TRBV6-1|TRBD2|TRBJ2-2|.
CASSVGAGANTGELFF
TGTGCCAGCAGTGTCGGGGCGGGGGCGAACACCGGGGAGCTGTTTTTT
>TRBV19|.|TRBJ2-3|.
CASSIGAGADTQYF
TGTGCCAGTAGTATCGGGGCAGGGGCAGATACGCAGTATTTT
>TRBV6-5|TRBD2|TRBJ2-3|.
CASSGGRGDTQYF
TGTGCCAGCAGCGGGGGGAGAGGGGATACGCAGTATTTT
>TRBV7-8|TRBD2|TRBJ2-3|.
CASSPIIISGRVTDTQYF
TGTGCCAGCAGCCCGATTATAATATCCGGGAGGGTGACAGATACGCAGTATTTT
>TRBV9|TRBD1|TRBJ2-5|.
CASSVGQGWGETQYF
TGTGCCAGCAGCGTCGGACAGGGTTGGGGAGAGACCCAGTACTTC
>TRBV6-6|.|TRBJ1-5|.
CASSTNNQPQHF
TGTGCCAGCAGCACTAACAATCAGCCCCAGCATTTT
>TRBV3-1/TRBV3-2|TRBD2|TRBJ2-3|.
CASSPGLAGGWDTQYF
TGTGCCAGCAGCCCAGGACTAGCGGGGGGCTGGGATACGCAGTATTTT
>TRBV11-2|.|TRBJ2-5|once
CASSLVTVQETQYF
TGTGCCAGCAGCTTAGTAACAGTCCAAGAGACCCAGTACTTC
>TRBV6-5|TRBD1|TRBJ2-7|once
CASNGDRDEQYF
TGTGCCAGCAATGGGGACAGGGACGAGCAGTACTTC
>TRBV15|TRBD2|TRBJ2-7|.
CATSSLKGLADSYEQYF
TGTGCCACCAGCAGCTTAAAGGGACTAGCGGATTCCTACGAGCAGTACTTC
>TRBV12-3/TRBV12-4|TRBD1|TRBJ1-1|.
CASSRTGDTEAFF
TGTGCCAGCAGCAGGACAGGGGACACTGAAGCTTTCTTT
>TRBV10-3|.|TRBJ1-5|.
CAISEADQPQHF
TGTGCCATCAGTGAGGCGGATCAGCCCCAGCATTTT
>TRBV18|TRBD1|TRBJ2-7|once
CASSHPTDRYYEQYF
TGTGCCAGCTCCCATCCTACGGACAGGTACTACGAGCAGTACTTC
>TRBV18|TRBD2|TRBJ2-1|once
CASSPGSSGSNEQFF
TGTGCCAGCTCACCAGGCTCTAGCGGGAGTAATGAGCAGTTCTTC
>TRBV10-1|.|TRBJ2-7|.
CASSAGPGDEQYF
TGCGCCAGCAGTGCCGGGCCAGGGGACGAGCAGTACTTC
>TRBV10-3|TRBD1|TRBJ1-1|.
CAISSRPGQGATPSF
TGTGCCATCAGTTCCCGCCCGGGACAGGGGGCTACCCCGTCCTTT
>TRBV11-2|TRBD1|TRBJ2-1|few
CASSTLGTGYYNEQFF
TGTGCCAGCAGCACCCTCGGGACAGGGTACTACAATGAGCAGTTCTTC
>TRBV7-2|.|TRBJ1-5|.
CASSLQGSPNQPQHF
TGTGCCAGCAGCTTGCAGGGATCTCCCAATCAGCCCCAGCATTTT
>TRBV10-3|.|TRBJ1-1|.
CAISVKGPDEAFF
TGTGCCATCAGTGTGAAGGGGCCGGACGAAGCTTTCTTT
>TRBV6-5|.|TRBJ1-5|.
CASSYLNQPQHF
TGTGCCAGCAGTTATCTTAATCAGCCCCAGCATTTT
>TRBV10-3|TRBD1|TRBJ2-2|.
CAISGDRDTGELFF
TGTGCCATCAGTGGTGACAGGGACACCGGGGAGCTGTTTTTT
>TRBV18|.|TRBJ2-3|.
CASSPPGLPTDTQYF
TGTGCCAGCTCACCCCCGGGACTTCCCACAGATACGCAGTATTTT
>TRBV6-2/TRBV6-3|.|TRBJ1-1|.
CASSRPLPHTEAFF
TGTGCCAGCAGCCGCCCCCTACCCCACACTGAAGCTTTCTTT
>TRBV5-6|.|TRBJ2-5|.
CASSLWATKETQYF
TGTGCCAGCAGCTTGTGGGCGACAAAAGAGACCCAGTACTTC
>TRBV29-1|.|TRBJ1-1|.
CSLRQSPLLNTEAFF
TGCAGCCTTCGACAGTCACCTCTCTTGAACACTGAAGCTTTCTTT
>TRBV7-9|.|TRBJ2-7|once
CASSFLARDSYEQYF
TGTGCCAGCAGCTTTCTGGCCAGGGACTCCTACGAGCAGTACTTC
>TRBV11-2|TRBD2|TRBJ2-5|once
CASSAVLAGGSGTQYF
TGTGCCAGCAGCGCGGTGCTAGCGGGAGGGTCAGGGACCCAGTACTTC
>TRBV29-1|.|TRBJ1-2|once
CSVGGGDYGYTF
TGCAGCGTTGGGGGAGGAGACTATGGCTACACCTTC
>TRBV5-4|TRBD1|TRBJ2-2|.
CASSSIQGLSTGELFF
TGTGCCAGCAGCTCCATACAGGGGCTGAGCACCGGGGAGCTGTTTTTT
>TRBV29-1|TRBD2|TRBJ2-7|.
CSVETGGAINSYEQYF
TGCAGCGTAGAGACGGGAGGGGCGATCAACTCCTACGAGCAGTACTTC
>TRBV29-1|.|TRBJ1-1|.
CSVGGGWGMNTEAFF
TGCAGCGTGGGGGGTGGTTGGGGCATGAACACTGAAGCTTTCTTT
>TRBV12-3/TRBV12-4|TRBD1|TRBJ1-1|once
CASSLQGRWEAFF
TGTGCCAGCAGCCTACAGGGGAGGTGGGAAGCTTTCTTT
>TRBV19|.|TRBJ2-2|.
CASSLYTGELFF
TGTGCCAGTAGCTTATACACCGGGGAGCTGTTTTTT
>TRBV7-9|TRBD1|TRBJ1-2|.
CASSLGTGTNYGYTF
TGTGCCAGCAGCCTAGGGACAGGGACCAACTATGGCTACACCTTC
>TRBV9|.|TRBJ2-1|once
CASSAGLGSYNEQFF
TGTGCCAGCAGCGCGGGACTGGGCTCCTACAATGAGCAGTTCTTC
>TRBV6-2/TRBV6-3|.|TRBJ1-2|.
CASSLRQVYGYTF
TGTGCCAGCAGTCTTCGACAGGTGTATGGCTACACCTTC